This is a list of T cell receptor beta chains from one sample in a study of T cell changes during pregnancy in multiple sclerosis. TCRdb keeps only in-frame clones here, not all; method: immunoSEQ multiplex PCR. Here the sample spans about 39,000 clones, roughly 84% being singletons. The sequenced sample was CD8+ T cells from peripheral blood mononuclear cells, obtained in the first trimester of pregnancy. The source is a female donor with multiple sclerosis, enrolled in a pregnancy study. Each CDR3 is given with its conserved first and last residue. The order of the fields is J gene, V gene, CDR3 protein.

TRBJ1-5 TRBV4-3 CASSQTGGPNQPQHF
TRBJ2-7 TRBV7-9 CASRSGTRYEQYF
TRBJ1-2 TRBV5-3 CARSGKIQGLYGYTF
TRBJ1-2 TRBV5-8 CASSPPGSSYGYTF
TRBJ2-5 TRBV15 CATSRDTGGSETQYF
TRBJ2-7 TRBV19 CASSIDRGGQYEQYF
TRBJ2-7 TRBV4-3 CASSQALTGGFDSYEQYF
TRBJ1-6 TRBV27 CASSPSSGTGDNSPLHF
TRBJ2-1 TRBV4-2 CASSQDFERGYYEQFF
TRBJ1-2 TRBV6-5 CASSFRTGSNYGYTF
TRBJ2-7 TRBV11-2 CASSFFRPDFPDPAYEQYF
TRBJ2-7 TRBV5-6 CASSIPGQAVPSYF
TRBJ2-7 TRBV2 CASSEVRSFSYEQYF
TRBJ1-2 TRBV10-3 CALGGVGNYGYTF
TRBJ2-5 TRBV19 CASSSSGQETQYF
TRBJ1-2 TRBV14 CASSPDLRGASQGYTF
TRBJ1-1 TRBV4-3 CASSQDRGVDEAFF
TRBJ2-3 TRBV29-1 CSVERQGQSTDTQYF
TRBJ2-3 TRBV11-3 CASSRTSGEYFATQYF
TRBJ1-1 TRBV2 CASSEPQGGNTEAFF
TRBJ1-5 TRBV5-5 CASSLSGGAGESQPQHF
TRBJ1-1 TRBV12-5 CASGLTPRGAVTEAFF
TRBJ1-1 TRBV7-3 CASSLTAGGGTEAFF
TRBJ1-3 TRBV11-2 CASSLGRGPGNTIYF
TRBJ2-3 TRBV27 CASSATGGSPDTQYF
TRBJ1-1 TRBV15 CATSGDRWGAEAFF
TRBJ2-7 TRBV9 CASSGTGNGEQYF
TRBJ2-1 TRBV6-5 CASTGLSYNEQFF
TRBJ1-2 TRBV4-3 CASSQDGGNRPPIYGYTF
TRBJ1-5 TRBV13 CASSRHDQPQHF
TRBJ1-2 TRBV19 CASSIETEFYGYTF
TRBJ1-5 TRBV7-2 CASSPLVSQFQPQHF
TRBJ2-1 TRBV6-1 CASAVGQSSYNEQFF
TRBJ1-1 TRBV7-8 CASSLAGPGNTEAFF
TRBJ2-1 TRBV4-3 CASSQDPSGGVSEQFF
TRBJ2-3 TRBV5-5 CASSLALAGRGPQDTQYF
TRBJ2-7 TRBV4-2 CASSPTGGRDEQYF
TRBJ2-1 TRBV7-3 CASSLGGGLAYNEQFF
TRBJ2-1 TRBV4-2 CASSQDGAGIDEQFF
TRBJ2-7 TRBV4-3 CASSQETGPSYEQYF
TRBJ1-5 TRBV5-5 CASSLALSRDYSNQPQHF
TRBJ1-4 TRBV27 CASSLYLGSGEKLFF
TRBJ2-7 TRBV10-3 CAISEISGSYEQYF
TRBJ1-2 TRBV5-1 CASSLAAGYHYGYTF
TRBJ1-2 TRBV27 CASSLNGAGNGYTF
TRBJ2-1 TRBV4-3 CASSPGLAATDEQFF
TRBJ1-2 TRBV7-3 CASSPGTAYGYTF
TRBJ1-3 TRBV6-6 CASSYPTESGNTIYF
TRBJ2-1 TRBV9 CASSDRTGVNEQFF
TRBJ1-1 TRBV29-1 CSVEDSEAFF
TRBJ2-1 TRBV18 CASSPRFQPLLVDEQFF
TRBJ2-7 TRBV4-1 CASSRLGGGPYEQYF
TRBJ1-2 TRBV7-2 CASSPTGGYYGYTF